This T cell receptor beta chain appears in the sequencing data of a study of blood T cell repertoires in COVID-19. Whole-study context: The study drew acute and convalescent COVID-19 samples from the United States, Italy and Spain. T cells, B-cell-depleted T cells, or PBMCs provided the cDNA or gDNA that served as material.

The CDR3 length is 16 residues. The V end lost 4 bases, the J end lost 6 bases, and 22 bases lay between the germline ends. CDR1 and CDR2 from the germline V gene are LNHDA and SQIVND (reference sequence). Under the authors' procedure: Counts of nucleated cells, estimated from reference gene primer amplification, were obtained. Sequencing was performed with immunoSEQ multiplex PCR; in TCRdb, only in-frame clones are kept and a portion is missing. V and J calls and clone size are copied from that table; D and trimming were computed from the DNA. The sample includes approximately 20,000 clones, around nine tenths seen only once; the top ten take over 8.5%.

Sequenced sample: peripheral blood. The chain couples TRBV19 to TRBJ2-7, with D perhaps matching TRBD1 (5 bases). The sequence was collected from a human donor in a cohort sampled during active COVID-19. CDR3 sequence: CASSTLLMGRAGEQYF. In DNA, the CDR3 is TGTGCCAGTAGTACCCTCCTGATGGGCAGGGCCGGCGAGCAGTACTTC.